The present T cell receptor beta chain was sequenced within a study of circulating CD8 cells and anti-PD-1 response in melanoma. Study context: Every 2 weeks, patients got 3 mg/kg nivolumab intravenously. Responders had complete or partial responses; non-responders had stable or progressive disease. Study outcomes and limitations: Under 8% of TRB clonotypes were shared between subsets at M1. TIGIT repertoires were least diverse, DNEG repertoires most diverse.

Deletions cut 1 base from V and 3 bases from J, with 13 bases between. The CDR3 consists of 14 residues. Germline loops: CDR1 DFQATT, CDR2 SNEGSKA (reference sequence). This clonotype is large within its sample. No antigen is known for it. Four subsets defined by PD-1 and/or TIGIT were sorted from live CD3+CD8+TCRalphabeta+ cells. The QIAseq Immune Repertoire TCR panel built the libraries from roughly 16 ng of total RNA. TCRdb reprocessed the reads with MiXCR, giving one entry per CDR3 protein. The sample lists 350 to 450 distinct CDR3 sequences; over 14% were seen once. The chain has TRBV20-1 and TRBJ2-7, with D tentatively TRBD1 or TRBD2 (5 bases each). This sequence originates from a human donor with melanoma. The donor label of this sample is uncertain. Some clones in this sample may be carry-over from other donors' samples. Sequencing used CD8+ T cells from PBMCs, obtained at baseline or after one month of anti-PD-1 therapy (not recorded which). The CDR3 sequence is CSARVGTDYYEQYF. DNA of the CDR3: TGCAGTGCTAGAGTAGGGACGGATTACTACGAGCAGTACTTC.